What follows are 29 T cell receptor beta chains derived from one specimen sequenced in a study of blood T cell repertoires in COVID-19. Assay: immunoSEQ multiplex PCR; the TCRdb copy retains only in-frame clones and omits some. Of 180,000 or so clones listed, about 90% were seen once; the top ten hold roughly 9.8%. Specimen: peripheral blood. Every receptor here comes from a woman aged 60 to 75 with COVID-19, enrolled during active disease.

The rearrangement uses TRBV19 and TRBJ2-2, with 7 bases fitting TRBD2. CDR3 size: 15 residues. The germline V gene has CDR1 LNHDA and CDR2 SQIVND (reference sequence). The ends lost 7 bases at V and 5 bases at J; junction bases unmatched: 10. In DNA, the CDR3 is TGTGCCAGTATGAGGAGCGGGATCGGGACCGGGGAGCTGTTTTTT. This encodes CASMRSGIGTGELFF.

This chain uses TRBV6-5 with TRBJ1-2, with 7 positions matching TRBD1. Trimming at V came to 6 bases and at J to 8 bases, leaving 12 bases not matched to a gene. The CDR3 extends over 14 amino acids. Germline V lookup: CDR1 MNHEY, CDR2 SVGAGI. Written as DNA, the CDR3 is TGTGCCAGCAGCAGGGACAGCTGGGGAGAGGGCTACACCTTC. It encodes CASSRDSWGEGYTF.

V gene TRBV28 combines with J gene TRBJ2-7; 9 bases match TRBD1. The CDR3 consists of 14 residues. Germline-derived CDR1 and CDR2 are MDHEN and SYDVKM. J was trimmed by 7 bases and V by 6 bases; bases with no gene match: 10. The CDR3 region has the DNA TGTGCCAGCAGCGAACAGGGGGCGTCGAAGGAGCAGTACTTC. It codes for CASSEQGASKEQYF.

The CDR3 region has the DNA TGCGCCAGCAGCCAAGCAGTCGATTTCTCTGGAAACACCATATATTTT. Residues: CASSQAVDFSGNTIYF. The V and J genes are TRBV4-3 and TRBJ1-3, with D unresolved. V lost 1 base and J 0 bases, leaving 10 bases between the germline ends. This CDR3 spans 16 amino acids. The germline V gene has CDR1 LGHNA and CDR2 YSLEER.

This clone was detected a few times. This chain connects TRBV24-1 to TRBJ1-5; D unresolved. The CDR3 has 13 amino acids. Trimming cost V 5 bases and J 3 bases, with 7 bases left between them. CDR1 and CDR2 from the germline V gene are KGHDR and SFDVKD. This chain's CDR3 is CATSVGNNQPQHF. The CDR3 nucleotides are TGTGCCACCAGTGTGGGCAACAATCAGCCCCAGCATTTT.

This rearrangement joins TRBV10-2 to TRBJ2-1; D perhaps matches TRBD1 (5 bases). The CDR3 covers 15 residues. Trimming left V 7 bases short and J 8 bases short, with 21 bases between. Germline loops: CDR1 WSHSY, CDR2 SAAADI. The CDR3 DNA sequence: TGCGCCAGCAAGGATGCAGGGTCGGGTAAGGATGAGCAGTTCTTC. It is translated as CASKDAGSGKDEQFF.

The chain links TRBV7-9 to TRBJ1-1, with unresolved D. This CDR3 is built from 13 residues. The V end lost 1 base, the J end lost 1 base, and 4 bases lay between the germline ends. In germline, CDR1 is SEHNR, CDR2 FQNEAQ (reference sequence). The CDR3 is CASSLGANTEAFF. In nucleotides, the CDR3 is TGTGCCAGCAGCTTAGGGGCGAACACTGAAGCTTTCTTT.

The chain combines TRBV12-5 with TRBJ1-1; a possible D gene is TRBD1 (5 bases). Germline assignment: CDR1 LGHNT and CDR2 FRNRAP. CDR3 length equals 14 residues. V was pared by 5 bases and J by 3 bases, with 13 bases between. The CDR3 is CASGVGLLDTEAFF. In DNA form, the CDR3 reads TGTGCTAGTGGTGTGGGACTGCTCGACACTGAAGCTTTCTTT.

This clone was picked up many times. The rearrangement uses TRBV4-2 and TRBJ2-1; D possibly corresponds to TRBD2 (5 bases). CDR1 and CDR2 from the germline V gene are LGHNA and YNFKEQ. V dropped 10 bases and J dropped 5 bases, with 24 bases sitting between them. The CDR3 loop spans 16 amino acids. The CDR3 loop is CATRLTASQTNNEQFF. The CDR3 coding sequence is TGTGCCACTAGATTGACGGCTAGCCAAACAAACAATGAGCAGTTCTTC.

The CDR3 loop reads CATSDPTGTGGALNTGELFF. In DNA form, the CDR3 reads TGTGCCACCAGTGACCCTACCGGGACAGGGGGCGCCCTGAACACCGGGGAGCTGTTTTTT. This chain connects TRBV24-1 to TRBJ2-2, with 12 positions matching TRBD1. With 4 bases clipped from V and 1 base from J, the junction kept 12 bases outside the gene matches. The CDR3 is 20 residues long. Germline V gene data show CDR1 as KGHDR and CDR2 as SFDVKD.

This clone appeared many times. This chain connects TRBV6-5 to TRBJ1-5, with 10 nucleotides matching TRBD1. Germline-derived CDR1 and CDR2 are MNHEY and SVGAGI. With 4 bases clipped from V and 4 bases from J, the junction kept 7 bases outside the gene matches. The CDR3 has 16 residues. This chain's CDR3 is CASSSLGQGGNQPQHF. In DNA, the CDR3 is TGTGCCAGCAGTTCCCTCGGACAGGGGGGAAATCAGCCCCAGCATTTT.

V and J are TRBV28 and TRBJ1-3; D is unclear. The CDR3 is made up of 13 amino acids. Germline V CDR1 and CDR2: MDHEN, SYDVKM. Trimming removed 5 bases at V and 3 bases at J, with 8 bases between. The CDR3 DNA is TGTGCCAGCAGTGAGACGGGTGGAAACACCATATATTTT. Translating gives CASSETGGNTIYF. The whole variable domain, filled in from reference TRBV28 and TRBJ1-3, reads DVKVTQSSRYLVKRTGEKVFLECVQDMDHENMFWYRQDPGLGLRLIYFSYDVKMKEKGDIPEGYSVSREKKERFSLILESASTNQTSMYLCASSETGGNTIYFGEGSWLTVV.

The V and J genes are TRBV30 and TRBJ2-2; possible D gene TRBD1, 6 bases. Trimming removed 5 bases from V and 1 base from J, with 11 bases in between. Germline V gene data show CDR1 as GTSNPN and CDR2 as SVGIG (reference sequence). This CDR3 contains 14 residues. The CDR3 reads CAWVGQRNTGELFF. CDR3 DNA sequence: TGTGCCTGGGTCGGACAGCGGAACACCGGGGAGCTGTTTTTT.

V gene TRBV18 combines with J gene TRBJ2-1; a possible D gene is TRBD2 (6 bases). This CDR3 region has 15 residues. In germline, CDR1 is KGHSH, CDR2 LQKENI. V lost 2 bases, J lost 0 bases, and 8 bases lay in between. The CDR3 spells CASSPAGSSYNEQFF. CDR3 DNA: TGTGCCAGCTCACCAGCGGGAAGCTCCTACAATGAGCAGTTCTTC.

This chain joins TRBV4-3 and TRBJ2-1; 12 positions agree with TRBD2. The CDR3 spans 14 residues. CDR1 and CDR2 from the germline V gene are LGHNA and YSLEER. V shed 6 bases and J 9 bases; nucleotides not matched to a gene: 6. The CDR3 DNA follows: TGCGCCAGCAGGGAGACTAGCGGGAGAAGTGAGCAGTTCTTC. This sequence encodes CASRETSGRSEQFF.

In this sample, this clone turned up a few times. The V call is TRBV19, the J call TRBJ2-7, with TRBD2 identical over 9 bases. The V segment lost 3 bases and the J segment 1 base; nucleotides outside the gene matches: 4. Germline values: CDR1 LNHDA, CDR2 SQIVND (reference sequence). The CDR3 spans 15 residues. CDR3 loop: CASSMPSGTSYEQYF. CDR3 nucleotides: TGTGCCAGTAGTATGCCTAGCGGGACGTCCTACGAGCAGTACTTC.

The chain has TRBV3-1 (or the pseudogene TRBV3-2) and TRBJ1-1; the D gene is possibly TRBD1 (5 bases). This CDR3 is 16 amino acids long. Germline CDR1 reads LGHDT; CDR2 reads YNNKEL (reference sequence). V was clipped by 4 bases and J by 1 base, with 16 bases between them. The CDR3 loop is CASSPIVFRENTEAFF. CDR3 nucleotides: TGTGCCAGCAGCCCCATTGTATTCAGGGAGAACACTGAAGCTTTCTTT.

The chain uses TRBV25-1 and TRBJ1-4; D gene ambiguous. The germline V and J ends were trimmed by 8 bases and 5 bases, with 12 bases remaining between them. The germline V gene has CDR1 MGHDK and CDR2 SYGVNS. The CDR3 contains 13 residues. CDR3 coding DNA: TGTGCCAGCGTTTCAGGACTAAATGAAAAACTGTTTTTT. Amino acid sequence: CASVSGLNEKLFF.

The V call is TRBV7-9, the J call TRBJ2-7; tentatively, D is TRBD2 (6 bases). V gave up 5 bases and J gave up 5 bases, with 16 bases separating them. Germline CDR1 SEHNR, CDR2 FQNEAQ (reference sequence). The CDR3 is 14 residues long. CDR3 sequence (DNA): TGTGCCAGCAGCCCGCCGGAGGGTCGGGACGAGCAGTACTTC. Its translation: CASSPPEGRDEQYF.

The chain carries TRBV7-3 and TRBJ2-1, with D tentatively TRBD1 (6 bases). This CDR3 is built from 17 residues. Trimming left V 0 bases short and J 8 bases short, with 20 bases between. Germline values: CDR1 SGHTA, CDR2 FQGTGA. CDR3 sequence: CASSLTGAEPQTDEQFF. In DNA form, the CDR3 reads TGTGCCAGCAGCTTAACGGGGGCTGAGCCCCAGACCGATGAGCAGTTCTTC. Looking up the rest from reference TRBV7-3 and TRBJ2-1 gives the full variable domain: GAGVSQTPSNKVTEKGKYVELRCDPISGHTALYWYRQSLGQGPEFLIYFQGTGAADDSGLPNDRFFAVRPEGSVSTLKIQRTERGDSAVYLCASSLTGAEPQTDEQFFGPGTRLTVL.

The DNA for the CDR3 is TGTGCCAGCAGTCCCACTAGCGGGAGAGAATACGAGCAGTACTTC. It translates to CASSPTSGREYEQYF. V usage is TRBV6-5 and J usage is TRBJ2-7; TRBD2 matches 11 bases. There are 15 residues in the CDR3. With 5 bases clipped from V and 4 bases from J, the junction kept 7 bases outside the gene matches. Germline CDR1 reads MNHEY; CDR2 reads SVGAGI.

The chain combines TRBV7-2 with TRBJ1-2; TRBD1 agrees at 8 bases. The V gene end was trimmed by 1 base and the J gene end by 8 bases; junction bases not matched to a gene: 6. The CDR3 consists of 14 residues. From germline, CDR1 is SGHTA and CDR2 FQGNSA. CDR3 residues: CASSLGTGPTGYTF. CDR3 in DNA: TGTGCCAGCAGCTTAGGGACAGGGCCCACGGGCTACACCTTC.

The gene calls are TRBV5-6 and TRBJ1-1, with unresolved D. V lost 2 bases and J lost 5, with 7 bases in between. Germline V gene sequence: CDR1 SGHDT, CDR2 YYEEEE. The CDR3 runs 12 residues. The CDR3 spells CASSFRVTEAFF. In DNA form, the CDR3 reads TGTGCCAGCAGCTTCCGGGTAACTGAAGCTTTCTTT.

The chain employs TRBV9 and TRBJ1-5; tentatively, D is TRBD1 (5 bases). Per germline, CDR1 SGDLS and CDR2 YYNGEE. The ends were cut back, 0 bases at V and 7 bases at J, with 14 bases in the middle. This CDR3 is built from 15 residues. CDR3 coding DNA: TGTGCCAGCAGCGTAGAGGGGCTGGGAGGCCAGCCCCAGCATTTT. Translated: CASSVEGLGGQPQHF.

This clone showed up just once. The genes are TRBV5-1 and TRBJ1-2; 8 bases are a match to TRBD1. The CDR3 runs 13 residues. V lost 4 bases and J lost 3; bases outside the gene matches: 2. Per germline, CDR1 SGHRS and CDR2 YFSETQ. In DNA form, the CDR3 reads TGCGCCAGCAGCGTACAGGGGGACTATGGCTACACCTTC. It yields the protein CASSVQGDYGYTF.

The gene calls are TRBV6-2 or TRBV6-3 and TRBJ2-1; 8 positions match TRBD2. CDR1 MNHEY and CDR2 SVGEGT come from the germline V gene. The CDR3 totals 14 residues. V lost 2 bases and J lost 8; bases outside the gene matches: 5. CDR3 sequence (DNA): TGTGCCAGCAGTTACCTACTAGCGGCTGATGAGCAGTTCTTC. Amino acid sequence: CASSYLLAADEQFF.

The chain links TRBV7-2 to TRBJ2-7, with D maybe TRBD2 (5 bases). V lost 2 bases, J lost 0 bases, and 11 bases lay in between. CDR1 is SGHTA, CDR2 FQGNSA, per germline. The CDR3 is made up of 15 amino acids. This CDR3 reads CASSLNSGSSYEQYF. For the CDR3, the DNA is TGTGCCAGCAGCTTAAACAGCGGCAGCTCCTACGAGCAGTACTTC. The full variable domain, its missing parts supplied by reference TRBV7-2 and TRBJ2-7, is GAGVSQSPSNKVTEKGKDVELRCDPISGHTALYWYRQSLGQGLEFLIYFQGNSAPDKSGLPSDRFSAERTGGSVSTLTIQRTQQEDSAVYLCASSLNSGSSYEQYFGPGTRLTVT.

The rearrangement joins TRBV4-3 to TRBJ2-7; TRBD1 matches 7 bases. V was pared by 3 bases and J by 2 bases, with 4 bases of the junction left unmatched. CDR3 size: 14 residues. Germline CDR1 is LGHNA and CDR2 is YSLEER. For the CDR3, the DNA is TGCGCCAGCAGCCAGGATGGGACAGCCTACGAGCAGTACTTC. Residues: CASSQDGTAYEQYF.

The chain employs TRBV15 and TRBJ2-6; perhaps TRBD1 as D (5 bases). The CDR3 is 16 residues long. Germline V gives CDR1 LNHNV, CDR2 YYDKDF (reference sequence). Between the trimmed V and J ends, which lost 10 bases and 2 bases, there was a span of 18 bases. This chain's CDR3 is CAITGRTNPGANVLTF. In DNA form, the CDR3 reads TGTGCCATTACTGGGCGGACAAATCCTGGGGCCAACGTCCTGACTTTC.